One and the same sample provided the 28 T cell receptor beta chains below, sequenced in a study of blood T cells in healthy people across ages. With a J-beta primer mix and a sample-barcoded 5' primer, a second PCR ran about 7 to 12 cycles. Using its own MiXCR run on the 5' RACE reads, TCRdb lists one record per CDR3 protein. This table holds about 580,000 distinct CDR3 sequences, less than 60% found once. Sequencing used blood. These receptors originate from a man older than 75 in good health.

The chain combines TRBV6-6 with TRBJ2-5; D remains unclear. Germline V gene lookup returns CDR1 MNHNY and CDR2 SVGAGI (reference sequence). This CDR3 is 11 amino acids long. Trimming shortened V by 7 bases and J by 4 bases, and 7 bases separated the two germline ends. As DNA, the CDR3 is TGTGCCAGCACCCTACGAGAGACCCAGTACTTC. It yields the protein CASTLRETQYF.

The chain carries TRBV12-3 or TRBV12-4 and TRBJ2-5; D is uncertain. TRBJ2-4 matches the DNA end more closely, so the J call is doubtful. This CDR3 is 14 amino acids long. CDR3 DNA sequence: TGTGCCAGCAGTTTAGAGGACCTGAAAAACATTCAGTACTTC. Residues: CASSLEDLKNIQYF.

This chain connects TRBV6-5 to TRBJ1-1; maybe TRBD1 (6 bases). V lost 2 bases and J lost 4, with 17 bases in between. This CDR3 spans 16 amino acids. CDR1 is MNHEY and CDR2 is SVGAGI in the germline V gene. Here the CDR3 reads CASSYHGGGRSTEAFF. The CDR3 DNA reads TGTGCCAGCAGTTACCATGGCGGGGGGCGCAGCACTGAAGCTTTCTTT.

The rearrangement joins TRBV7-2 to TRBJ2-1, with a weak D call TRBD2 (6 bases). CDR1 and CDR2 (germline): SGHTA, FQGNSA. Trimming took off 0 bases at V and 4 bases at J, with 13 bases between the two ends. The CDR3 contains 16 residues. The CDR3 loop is CASSLAGTRTYNEQFF. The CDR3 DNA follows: TGTGCCAGCAGCTTAGCCGGGACTCGCACATACAATGAGCAGTTCTTC.

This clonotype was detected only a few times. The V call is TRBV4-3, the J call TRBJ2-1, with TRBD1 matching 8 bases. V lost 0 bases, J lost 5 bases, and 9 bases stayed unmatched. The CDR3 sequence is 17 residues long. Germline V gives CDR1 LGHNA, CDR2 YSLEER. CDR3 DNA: TGCGCCAGCAGCCAAGAACCCCAGGGGGCGGGGAACAATGAGCAGTTCTTC. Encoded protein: CASSQEPQGAGNNEQFF.

Here the CDR3 reads CATSRDGGQGSDTQYF. The CDR3 nucleotides are TGTGCCACCAGCAGAGATGGGGGTCAGGGATCAGATACGCAGTATTTT. V gene TRBV15 combines with J gene TRBJ2-3; D tentatively fits TRBD1 or TRBD2 (5 bases each). V was shortened by 0 bases and J by 4 bases, with 14 bases between the two germline ends. The CDR3 consists of 16 residues. CDR1 and CDR2 (germline): LNHNV, YYDKDF (reference sequence).

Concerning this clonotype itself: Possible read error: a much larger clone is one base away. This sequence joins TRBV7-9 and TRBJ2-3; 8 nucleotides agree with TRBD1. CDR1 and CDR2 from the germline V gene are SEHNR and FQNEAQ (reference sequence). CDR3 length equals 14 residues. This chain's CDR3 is CASSLTGAADAQYF. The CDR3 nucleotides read TGTGCCAGCAGCTTGACAGGGGCGGCAGATGCGCAGTATTTT.

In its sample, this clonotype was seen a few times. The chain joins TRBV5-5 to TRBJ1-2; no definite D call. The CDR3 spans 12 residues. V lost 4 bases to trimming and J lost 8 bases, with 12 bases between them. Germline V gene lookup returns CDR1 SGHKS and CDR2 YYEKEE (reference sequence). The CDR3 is CASSPELAGYTF. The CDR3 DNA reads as TGTGCCAGCAGCCCGGAGCTCGCCGGCTACACCTTC.

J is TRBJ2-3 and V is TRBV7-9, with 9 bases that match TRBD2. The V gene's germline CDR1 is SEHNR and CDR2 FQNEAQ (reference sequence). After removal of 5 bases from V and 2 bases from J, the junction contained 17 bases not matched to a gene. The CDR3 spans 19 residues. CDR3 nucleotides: TGTGCCAGCAGCCAACCCACGTCCTCGCGGGGGGGATACACAGATACGCAGTATTTT. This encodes CASSQPTSSRGGYTDTQYF.

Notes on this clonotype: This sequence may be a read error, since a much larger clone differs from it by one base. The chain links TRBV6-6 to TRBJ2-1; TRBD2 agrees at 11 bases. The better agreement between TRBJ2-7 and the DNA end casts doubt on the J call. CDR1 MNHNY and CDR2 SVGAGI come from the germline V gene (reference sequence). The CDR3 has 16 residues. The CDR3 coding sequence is TGTGCCAGCAGTTTCGGGACTAGCGGTTCCTACAATGAGCAGTACTTC. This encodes CASSFGTSGSYNEQYF.

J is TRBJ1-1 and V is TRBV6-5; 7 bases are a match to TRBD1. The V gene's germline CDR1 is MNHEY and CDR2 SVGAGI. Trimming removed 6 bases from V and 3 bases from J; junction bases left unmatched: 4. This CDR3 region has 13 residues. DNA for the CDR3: TGTGCCAGCAGGGATACAGGGGACACTGAAGCTTTCTTT. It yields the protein CASRDTGDTEAFF.

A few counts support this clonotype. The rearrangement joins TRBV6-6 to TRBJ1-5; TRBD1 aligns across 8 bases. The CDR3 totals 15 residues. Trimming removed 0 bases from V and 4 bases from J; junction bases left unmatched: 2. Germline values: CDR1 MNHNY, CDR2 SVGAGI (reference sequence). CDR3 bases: TGTGCCAGCAGTTACTCGGACAGGGCGAATCAGCCCCAGCATTTT. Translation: CASSYSDRANQPQHF.

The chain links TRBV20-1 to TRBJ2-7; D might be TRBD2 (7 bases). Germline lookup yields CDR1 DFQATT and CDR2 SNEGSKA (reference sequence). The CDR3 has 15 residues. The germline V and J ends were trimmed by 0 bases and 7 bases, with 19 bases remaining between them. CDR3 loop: CSARDPSGGGNEQYF. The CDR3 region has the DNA TGCAGTGCTAGAGATCCGTCGGGGGGCGGCAATGAGCAGTACTTC.

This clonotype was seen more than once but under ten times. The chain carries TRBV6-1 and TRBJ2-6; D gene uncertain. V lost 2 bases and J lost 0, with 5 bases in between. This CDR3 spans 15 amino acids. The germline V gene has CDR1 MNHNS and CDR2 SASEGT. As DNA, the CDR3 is TGTGCCAGCAGTGAAATTAGCTCTGGGGCCAACGTCCTGACTTTC. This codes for CASSEISSGANVLTF.

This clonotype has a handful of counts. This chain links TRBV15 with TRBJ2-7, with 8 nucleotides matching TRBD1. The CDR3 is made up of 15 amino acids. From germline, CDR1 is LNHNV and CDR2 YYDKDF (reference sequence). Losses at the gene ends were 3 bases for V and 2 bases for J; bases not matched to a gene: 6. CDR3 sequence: CATSREDREAYEQYF. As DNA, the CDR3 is TGTGCCACCAGCAGGGAGGACAGGGAAGCCTACGAGCAGTACTTC.

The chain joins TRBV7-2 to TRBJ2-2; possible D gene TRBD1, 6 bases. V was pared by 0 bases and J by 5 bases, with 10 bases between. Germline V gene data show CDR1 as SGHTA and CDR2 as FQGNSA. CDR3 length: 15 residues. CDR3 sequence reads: CASSLARTVTGELFF. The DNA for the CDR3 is TGTGCCAGCAGCTTAGCCCGGACAGTTACCGGGGAGCTGTTTTTT.

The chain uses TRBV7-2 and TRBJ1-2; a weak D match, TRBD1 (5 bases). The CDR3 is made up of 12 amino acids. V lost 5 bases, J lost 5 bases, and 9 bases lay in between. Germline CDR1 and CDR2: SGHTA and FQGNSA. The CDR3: CASSPGRYGYTF. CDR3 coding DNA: TGTGCCAGCAGCCCAGGGAGGTATGGCTACACCTTC.

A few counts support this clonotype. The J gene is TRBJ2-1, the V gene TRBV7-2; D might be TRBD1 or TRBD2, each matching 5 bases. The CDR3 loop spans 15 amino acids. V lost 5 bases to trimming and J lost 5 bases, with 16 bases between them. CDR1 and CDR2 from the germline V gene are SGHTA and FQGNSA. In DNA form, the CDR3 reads TGTGCCAGCAGCCCTTACCTGACGGGACACAATGAGCAGTTCTTC. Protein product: CASSPYLTGHNEQFF.

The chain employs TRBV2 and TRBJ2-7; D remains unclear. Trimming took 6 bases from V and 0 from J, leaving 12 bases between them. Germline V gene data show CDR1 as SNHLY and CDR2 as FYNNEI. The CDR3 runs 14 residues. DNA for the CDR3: TGTGCCAGCAGGCCCAGGACGGGCTCCTACGAGCAGTACTTC. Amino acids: CASRPRTGSYEQYF.

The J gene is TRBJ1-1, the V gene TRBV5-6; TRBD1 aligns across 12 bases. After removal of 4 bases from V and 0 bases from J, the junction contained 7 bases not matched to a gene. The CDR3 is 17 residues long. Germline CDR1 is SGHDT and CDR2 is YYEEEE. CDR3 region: CASSPGTGGLMNTEAFF. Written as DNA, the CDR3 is TGTGCCAGCAGCCCTGGGACAGGGGGCCTGATGAACACTGAAGCTTTCTTT.

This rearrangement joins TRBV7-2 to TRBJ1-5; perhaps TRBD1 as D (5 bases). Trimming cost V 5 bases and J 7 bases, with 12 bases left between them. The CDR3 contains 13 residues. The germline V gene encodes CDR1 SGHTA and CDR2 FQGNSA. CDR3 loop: CASSPSGGQPQHF. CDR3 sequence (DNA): TGTGCCAGCAGCCCCTCGGGGGGACAGCCCCAGCATTTT.

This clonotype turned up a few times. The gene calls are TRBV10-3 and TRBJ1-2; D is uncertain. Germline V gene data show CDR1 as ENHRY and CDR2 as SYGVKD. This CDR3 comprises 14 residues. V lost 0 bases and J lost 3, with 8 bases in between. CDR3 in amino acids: CAISESRRDYGYTF. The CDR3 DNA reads TGTGCCATCAGTGAGTCGAGACGGGACTATGGCTACACCTTC.

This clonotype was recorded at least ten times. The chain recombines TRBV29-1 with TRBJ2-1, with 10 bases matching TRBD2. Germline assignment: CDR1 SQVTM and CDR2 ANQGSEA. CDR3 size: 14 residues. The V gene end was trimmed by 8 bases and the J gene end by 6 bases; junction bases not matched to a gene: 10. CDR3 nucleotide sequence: TGCAGCATAGGGAGGACTAGCGGTACCAATGAGCAGTTCTTC. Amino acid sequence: CSIGRTSGTNEQFF.

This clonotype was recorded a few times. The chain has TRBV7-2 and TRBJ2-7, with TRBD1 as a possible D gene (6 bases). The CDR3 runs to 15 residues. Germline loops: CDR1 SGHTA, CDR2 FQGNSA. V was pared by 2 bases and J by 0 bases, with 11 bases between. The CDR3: CASSLPGVRSYEQYF. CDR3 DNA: TGTGCCAGCAGCTTACCAGGGGTCCGCTCCTACGAGCAGTACTTC.

The CDR3 sequence is CASSPTRAGTSGTDTQYF. The CDR3 nucleotides read TGTGCCAGCTCACCAACTCGGGCCGGGACTAGCGGGACAGATACGCAGTATTTT. This chain connects TRBV18 to TRBJ2-3; TRBD2 agrees at 12 bases. After removal of 2 bases from V and 3 bases from J, the junction contained 9 bases not matched to a gene. This CDR3 comprises 18 residues. Germline loops: CDR1 KGHSH, CDR2 LQKENI.

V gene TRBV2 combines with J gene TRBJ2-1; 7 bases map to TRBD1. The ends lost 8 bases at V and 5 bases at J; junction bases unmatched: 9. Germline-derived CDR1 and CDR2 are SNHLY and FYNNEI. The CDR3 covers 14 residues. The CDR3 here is CASSRQGFDNEQFF. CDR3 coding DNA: TGTGCCAGCTCCCGACAGGGTTTCGACAATGAGCAGTTCTTC.

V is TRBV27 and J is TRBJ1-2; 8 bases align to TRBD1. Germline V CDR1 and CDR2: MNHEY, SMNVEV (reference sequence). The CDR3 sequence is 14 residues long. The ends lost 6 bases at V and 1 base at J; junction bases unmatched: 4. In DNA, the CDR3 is TGTGCCAGCAGGACAGGGGCTTATAACTATGGCTACACCTTC. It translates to CASRTGAYNYGYTF.

This CDR3 is CAISDPGSATEAFF. In DNA, the CDR3 is TGTGCCATCAGTGACCCGGGGTCGGCCACTGAAGCTTTCTTT. This chain links TRBV10-3 with TRBJ1-1; D gene ambiguous. V was clipped by 3 bases and J by 4 bases, with 12 bases between them. CDR3 length: 14 amino acids. The germline CDR1 and CDR2 sequences are ENHRY and SYGVKD.